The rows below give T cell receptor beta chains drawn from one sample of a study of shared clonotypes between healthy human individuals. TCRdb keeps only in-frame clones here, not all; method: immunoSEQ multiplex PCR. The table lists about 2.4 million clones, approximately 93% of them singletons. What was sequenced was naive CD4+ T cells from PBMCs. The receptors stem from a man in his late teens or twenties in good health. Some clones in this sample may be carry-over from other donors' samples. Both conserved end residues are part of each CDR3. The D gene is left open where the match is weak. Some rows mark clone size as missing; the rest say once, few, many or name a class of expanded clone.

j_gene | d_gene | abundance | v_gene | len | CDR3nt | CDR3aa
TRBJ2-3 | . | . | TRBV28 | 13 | TGTGCCAGCAGTTTAAGGGGCGCAGATACGCAGTATTTT | CASSLRGADTQYF
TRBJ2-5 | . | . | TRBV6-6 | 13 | TGTGCCAGCAGACGGGACTCCGGGGAGACCCAGTACTTC | CASRRDSGETQYF
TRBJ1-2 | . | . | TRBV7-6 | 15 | TGTGCCAGCAGCTTCAACGCGGGGGGACCCAATGGCTACACCTTC | CASSFNAGGPNGYTF
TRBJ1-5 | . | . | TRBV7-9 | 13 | TGTGCCAGCAGCTTAGGAGGGCTGGAGCCCCAGCATTTT | CASSLGGLEPQHF
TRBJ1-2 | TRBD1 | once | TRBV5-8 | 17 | TGTGCCAGCAGCTTAGCGCGGGAGACAGGGACCAACTATGGCTACACCTTC | CASSLARETGTNYGYTF
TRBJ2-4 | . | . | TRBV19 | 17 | TGTGCCAGTAGTCCCCTCAGGGGGGCTGGAGGCAAAAACATTCAGTACTTC | CASSPLRGAGGKNIQYF
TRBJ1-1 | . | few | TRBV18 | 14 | TGTGCCAGCTCACCTGCCAGCCGCTCCACTGAAGCTTTCTTT | CASSPASRSTEAFF
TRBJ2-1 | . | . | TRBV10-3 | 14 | TGTGCCATCAGCCAAGGGTTACTAGGGAATGAGCAGTTCTTC | CAISQGLLGNEQFF
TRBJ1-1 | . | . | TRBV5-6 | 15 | TGTGCCAGCAGCTTGGAGGGTCGGGGACACACTGAAGCTTTCTTT | CASSLEGRGHTEAFF
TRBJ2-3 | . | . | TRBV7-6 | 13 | TGTGCCAGCAGCATCCCGCCCACAGATACGCAGTATTTT | CASSIPPTDTQYF
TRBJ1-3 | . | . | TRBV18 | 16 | TGTGCCAGCTCATCCCTCGGAGGGGGATCTGGAAACACCATATATTTT | CASSSLGGGSGNTIYF
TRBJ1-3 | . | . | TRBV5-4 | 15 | TGTGCCAGCAGCTTGGCCAAGGGGTCTGGAAACACCATATATTTT | CASSLAKGSGNTIYF
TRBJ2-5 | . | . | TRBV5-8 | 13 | TGTGCCAGCAGCCTTCTGACAGTTAGGGAGCAGTACTTC | CASSLLTVREQYF
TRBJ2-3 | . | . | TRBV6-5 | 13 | TGTGCCAGCGGGGTGGGGCAATCAGATACGCAGTATTTT | CASGVGQSDTQYF
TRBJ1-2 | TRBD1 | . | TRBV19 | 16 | TGTGCCAGCAAACTAATACAGGGGGCGCAGGGCTATGGCTACACCTTC | CASKLIQGAQGYGYTF
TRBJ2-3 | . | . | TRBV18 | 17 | TGTGCCAGCTCACTTCTATTGGGCGTACGCGCTGTAGATACGCAGTATTTT | CASSLLLGVRAVDTQYF
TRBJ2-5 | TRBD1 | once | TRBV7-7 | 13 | TGTGCCAGCAGCTTGGACAGGGGGGAGACCCAGTACTTC | CASSLDRGETQYF
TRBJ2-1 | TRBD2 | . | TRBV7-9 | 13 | TGTGCCAGCAGCTTTCTAGCGGGAGACGAGCAGTTCTTC | CASSFLAGDEQFF
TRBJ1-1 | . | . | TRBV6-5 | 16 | TGTGCCAGCAGTTACTCGCGCCTCCGGAGGAACACTGAAGCTTTCTTT | CASSYSRLRRNTEAFF
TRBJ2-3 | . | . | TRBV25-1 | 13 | TGTGCCAGCAATCTTCCGGGAACAGATACGCAGTATTTT | CASNLPGTDTQYF
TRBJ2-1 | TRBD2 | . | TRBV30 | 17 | TGTGCCTGGAGTTCCCGACTCCGAGCGGGATGGTACAATGAGCAGTTCTTC | CAWSSRLRAGWYNEQFF
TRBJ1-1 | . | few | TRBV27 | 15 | TGTGCCAGCAGTTCCTACAAGGAGGAGAACACTGAAGCTTTCTTT | CASSSYKEENTEAFF
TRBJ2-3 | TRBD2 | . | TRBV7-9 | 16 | TGTGCCAGCAGCTTAACCGGCGGGGCGGGAGGGCCCGCGCAGTATTTT | CASSLTGGAGGPAQYF
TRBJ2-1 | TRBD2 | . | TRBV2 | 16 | TGTGCCAGCAGTGGGAGACTAGCGGGTAACTACAATGAGCAGTTCTTC | CASSGRLAGNYNEQFF
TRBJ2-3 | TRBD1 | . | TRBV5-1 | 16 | TGCGCCAGCAGCTTACAGGGGGCTTCAATCCCAGATACGCAGTATTTT | CASSLQGASIPDTQYF
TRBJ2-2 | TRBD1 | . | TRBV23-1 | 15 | TGCGCCAGCAGCCCGGGACAGGAGGGGGCCGGGGAGCTGTTTTTT | CASSPGQEGAGELFF